These 9 T cell receptor beta chains were all obtained from the same sample, sequenced in a study of T cell clones after liver transplantation. Here immunoSEQ multiplex PCR was the method, and the copy in TCRdb shows in-frame clones only, minus some. The sample shows tens of thousands of clones, roughly 92% of them seen only once. Here the sequenced sample was CD4+ T cells from blood, taken around 27 months after liver transplant. The receptors originated from a human patient who received a liver transplant. Some T cells may originate from the graft donor.

The chain's CDR3 is CASSLGLYNEQFF. The CDR3 DNA sequence: TGTGCCAGCAGCTTAGGGCTATACAATGAGCAGTTCTTC. The J gene is TRBJ2-1, the V gene TRBV7-2; no clear D. The CDR3 has 13 amino acids. Trimming took 1 base from V and 4 from J, leaving 5 bases between them. Germline CDR1 is SGHTA and CDR2 is FQGNSA. Complete variable domain (other parts from reference TRBV7-2 and TRBJ2-1): GAGVSQSPSNKVTEKGKDVELRCDPISGHTALYWYRQSLGQGLEFLIYFQGNSAPDKSGLPSDRFSAERTGGSVSTLTIQRTQQEDSAVYLCASSLGLYNEQFFGPGTRLTVL.

V gene TRBV18 combines with J gene TRBJ1-2; D is ambiguous. CDR1 KGHSH and CDR2 LQKENI come from the germline V gene. This CDR3 spans 13 amino acids. V was cut by 0 bases and J by 8 bases, with 10 bases left in between. CDR3 DNA: TGTGCCAGCTCACCACCGGCGGCCATCGGCTACACCTTC. This gives the protein CASSPPAAIGYTF.

The chain carries TRBV5-6 and TRBJ2-7, with 7 bases identical to TRBD1. Losses at the gene ends were 3 bases for V and 2 bases for J; bases not matched to a gene: 5. The CDR3 totals 14 residues. Germline V CDR1 and CDR2: SGHDT, YYEEEE. The CDR3 DNA reads TGTGCCAGCAGCTGGGGACAGATAACCTACGAGCAGTACTTC. Translation: CASSWGQITYEQYF.

V and J are TRBV15 and TRBJ2-5; D possibly corresponds to TRBD1 (6 bases). Trimming took 5 bases from V and 5 from J, leaving 15 bases between them. CDR3 size: 14 residues. The germline CDR1 and CDR2 sequences are LNHNV and YYDKDF (reference sequence). Here the CDR3 DNA reads TGTGCCACCAGCCGCCAGGGGTTCGGGGAGACCCAGTACTTC. Amino acids: CATSRQGFGETQYF.

This chain connects TRBV11-3 to TRBJ2-7; possibly TRBD1 or TRBD2 for D (5 bases each). The CDR3 loop spans 16 amino acids. CDR1 is SGHNT, CDR2 YENEEA, per germline. V was shortened by 2 bases and J by 7 bases, with 21 bases between the two germline ends. CDR3 DNA: TGTGCCAGCAGCTTAACGGGGACGGGACCGGGTGTTGAGCAGTACTTC. Its protein is CASSLTGTGPGVEQYF.

The rearrangement links TRBV6-6 to TRBJ1-1, with D uncertain. From germline, CDR1 is MNHNY and CDR2 SVGAGI (reference sequence). Trimming shortened V by 4 bases and J by 1 base, and 7 bases separated the two germline ends. The CDR3 totals 13 residues. The CDR3 coding sequence is TGTGCCAGCAGTTCCCCTGCGAACACTGAAGCTTTCTTT. It yields the protein CASSSPANTEAFF.

The chain uses TRBV27 and TRBJ2-2; D unresolved. The germline V gene has CDR1 MNHEY and CDR2 SMNVEV (reference sequence). CDR3 length equals 13 residues. Trimming cost V 5 bases and J 9 bases, with 13 bases left between them. CDR3 amino acids: CASSPGPGRELFF. Written as DNA, the CDR3 is TGTGCCAGCAGTCCCGGACCTGGACGGGAGCTGTTTTTT.

The chain carries TRBV7-9 and TRBJ1-1, with D possibly being TRBD1 (6 bases). The CDR3 covers 15 residues. The germline gives CDR1 SEHNR, CDR2 FQNEAQ (reference sequence). V lost 5 bases, J lost 7 bases, and 20 bases lay in between. This CDR3 is CASSRGGGIYLEAFF. CDR3 DNA sequence: TGTGCCAGCAGCCGGGGAGGGGGGATCTACCTTGAAGCTTTCTTT. Full variable domain (rest looked up from reference TRBV7-9 and TRBJ1-1): DTGVSQNPRHKITKRGQNVTFRCDPISEHNRLYWYRQTLGQGPEFLTYFQNEAQLEKSRLLSDRFSAERPKGSFSTLEIQRTEQGDSAMYLCASSRGGGIYLEAFFGQGTRLTVV.

J is TRBJ1-2 and V is TRBV28, with D tentatively TRBD1 (6 bases). Germline V gives CDR1 MDHEN, CDR2 SYDVKM. The CDR3 consists of 13 residues. Trimming took off 6 bases at V and 4 bases at J, with 12 bases between the two ends. The CDR3 loop reads CASRLTGLYGYTF. The CDR3 coding sequence is TGTGCCAGCAGGCTAACAGGGCTCTATGGCTACACCTTC.